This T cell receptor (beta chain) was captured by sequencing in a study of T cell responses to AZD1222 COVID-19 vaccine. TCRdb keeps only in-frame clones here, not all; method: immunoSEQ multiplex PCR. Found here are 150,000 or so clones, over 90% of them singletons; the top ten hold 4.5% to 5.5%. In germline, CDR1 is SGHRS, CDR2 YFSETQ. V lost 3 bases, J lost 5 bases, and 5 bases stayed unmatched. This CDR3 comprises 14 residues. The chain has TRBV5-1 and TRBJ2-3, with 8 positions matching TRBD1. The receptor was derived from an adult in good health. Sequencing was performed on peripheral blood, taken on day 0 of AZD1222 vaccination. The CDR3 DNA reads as TGCGCCAGCAGCTCTCAGGGGGCAGGAGATACGCAGTATTTT. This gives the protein CASSSQGAGDTQYF.